The 9 T cell receptor beta chains listed next were all sequenced from one sample in a study of T cells expressing NK-cell markers. TCRdb reprocessed the 5' RACE reads, with one entry per CDR3 protein and no DNA. The sample has approximately 150,000 distinct CDR3 sequences. Sequenced input: blood T cells: a sorted CD56 or NKG2C T cell subset, CD4+ or CD8+ T cells, or bulk PBMC T cells (not recorded which). All receptors derive from a woman between 18 and 70 years old in good health.

V gene TRBV4-2 combines with J gene TRBJ2-2; lacking DNA, the TRBD2 call made by TCRdb goes unchecked. Germline CDR1 LGHNA, CDR2 YNFKEQ. This CDR3 region has 15 residues. The CDR3 is CASSQDGPGGWELFF.

Frequency places this clonotype as medium-sized. The chain links TRBV7-2 to TRBJ1-1; the TCRdb call, TRBD1, lacks DNA for checking. CDR1 and CDR2 from the germline V gene are SGHTA and FQGNSA. CDR3 size: 17 residues. The CDR3 spells CASSLVPGQGLNTEAFF.

The V gene is TRBV6-1, the J gene TRBJ2-3; TCRdb reports TRBD2, a call that lacks DNA to check it against. Germline CDR1 reads MNHNS; CDR2 reads SASEGT. The CDR3 has 15 residues. The chain's CDR3 is CASRDTSGRVDTQYF.

The rearrangement links TRBV7-8 to TRBJ2-5; TCRdb names TRBD1, which stays unverified in the absence of DNA. The CDR3 contains 18 residues. CDR1 and CDR2 from the germline V gene are SGHVS and FQNEAQ. The CDR3 loop is CASSLTLQQGATQETQYF. Full variable domain (missing parts from reference TRBV7-8 and TRBJ2-5): GAGVSQSPRYKVAKRGQDVALRCDPISGHVSLFWYQQALGQGPEFLTYFQNEAQLDKSGLPSDRFFAERPEGSVSTLKIQRTQQEDSAVYLCASSLTLQQGATQETQYFGPGTRLLVL.

The V and J genes are TRBV7-2 and TRBJ2-3; TCRdb's D call of TRBD1 is untestable without DNA. The CDR3 sequence is 15 residues long. Germline V CDR1 and CDR2: SGHTA, FQGNSA. The chain's CDR3 is CASSSQTGTTDTQYF.

V is TRBV29-1 and J is TRBJ2-3. The CDR3 loop spans 11 amino acids. Germline-derived CDR1 and CDR2 are SQVTM and ANQGSEA. CDR3 residues: CSVTFTDTQYF.

The chain combines TRBV12-3 or TRBV12-4 with TRBJ1-3. CDR3 length: 16 residues. The CDR3: CASSDYRGPTGNTIYF.

J is TRBJ1-1 and V is TRBV20-1; with no DNA, the TCRdb D assignment of TRBD1 cannot be verified. Per germline, CDR1 DFQATT and CDR2 SNEGSKA (reference sequence). This CDR3 has 14 amino acids. CDR3 in amino acids: CSARVRQANTEAFF.

This chain joins TRBV7-2 and TRBJ1-1. The CDR3 spans 14 residues. Per germline, CDR1 SGHTA and CDR2 FQGNSA. CDR3 protein: CASRIPRGGTEAFF.